The clone carrying this T cell receptor (beta chain) was detected only a few times. Its antigen remains unidentified. Generated by immunoSEQ multiplex PCR, the TCRdb table keeps only in-frame clones and is missing some. The data hold around 6,600 clones, with 65% to 75% observed a single time. These data are taken from a study of tumor-infiltrating lymphocytes in localized non-small cell lung cancer. Notes on the study in general: Technical variation could not be separated from intratumor heterogeneity here. No T-cell fraction difference was seen between IM1 and IM2 tumors.

The CDR3 is made up of 16 amino acids. The germline V gene encodes CDR1 GTSNPN and CDR2 SVGIG (reference sequence). V lost 0 bases and J lost 4, with 15 bases in between. The TCR originated in a human donor with non-small cell lung cancer. Sequencing was carried out using lung tumor tissue. The rearrangement links TRBV30 to TRBJ1-4; D is unclear. CDR3 in DNA: TGTGCCTGGAGTGTACGGTTGTCGGGGTTTAATGAAAAACTGTTTTTT. Translated: CAWSVRLSGFNEKLFF.